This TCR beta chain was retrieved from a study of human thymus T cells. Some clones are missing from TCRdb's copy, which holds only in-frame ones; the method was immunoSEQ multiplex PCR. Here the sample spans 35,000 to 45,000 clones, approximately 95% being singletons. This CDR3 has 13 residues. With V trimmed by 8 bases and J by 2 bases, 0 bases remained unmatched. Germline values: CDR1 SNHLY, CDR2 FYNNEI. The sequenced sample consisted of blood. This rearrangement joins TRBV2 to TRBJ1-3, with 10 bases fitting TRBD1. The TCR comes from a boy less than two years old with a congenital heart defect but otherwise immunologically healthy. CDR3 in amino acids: CASGQGAGNTIYF. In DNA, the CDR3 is TGTGCCAGCGGACAGGGGGCTGGAAACACCATATATTTT.